Below, 16 T cell receptor beta chains from the same sample are listed, as sequenced in a study of T cell responses to AZD1222 COVID-19 vaccine. This table comes from immunoSEQ multiplex PCR, and its TCRdb copy is limited to in-frame clones, with some not included. The table shows around 100,000 clones, with 90% to 95% occurring only once. The material sequenced was peripheral blood, taken on day 0 of AZD1222 vaccination. The receptors shown here come from an adult in good health.

This clone appeared once. The rearrangement joins TRBV5-6 to TRBJ1-6, with 8 nucleotides matching TRBD1. The germline gives CDR1 SGHDT, CDR2 YYEEEE. Unmatched junction bases numbered 6, after V lost 1 base and J lost 9 bases. The CDR3 is 15 residues long. The DNA of the CDR3 is TGTGCCAGCAGCTTGTCCGGGACAGGAGGTTCACCCCTCCACTTT. Translating it yields CASSLSGTGGSPLHF.

The chain recombines TRBV27 with TRBJ1-5, with a weak D call TRBD1 (5 bases). The CDR3 is 13 residues long. V lost 6 bases to trimming and J lost 6 bases, with 12 bases between them. Germline values: CDR1 MNHEY, CDR2 SMNVEV (reference sequence). The CDR3 DNA sequence: TGTGCCAGCAGCAGGGCTTTTGGTCAGCCCCAGCATTTT. Protein product: CASSRAFGQPQHF.

This chain uses TRBV5-6 with TRBJ1-1; D perhaps matches TRBD1 (6 bases). The germline V and J ends were trimmed by 2 bases and 8 bases, with 10 bases remaining between them. CDR3 length: 12 residues. Per the germline V gene, CDR1 is SGHDT and CDR2 is YYEEEE. The CDR3 nucleotides read TGTGCCAGCAGCTTCGGACAGCTCGAAGCTTTCTTT. Translating gives CASSFGQLEAFF. Filled out from reference TRBV5-6 and TRBJ1-1, the complete variable domain reads DAGVTQSPTHLIKTRGQQVTLRCSPKSGHDTVSWYQQALGQGPQFIFQYYEEEERQRGNFPDRFSGHQFPNYSSELNVNALLLGDSALYLCASSFGQLEAFFGQGTRLTVV.

This sequence joins TRBV6-6 and TRBJ1-2, with 10 bases lining up with TRBD1. The length of the CDR3 is 17 residues. The J segment lost 4 bases and the V segment lost 5 bases, leaving 13 bases of the junction unmatched. Germline V gene sequence: CDR1 MNHNY, CDR2 SVGAGI (reference sequence). CDR3 bases: TGTGCCAGCAGTCGTTACTTCTGGGACAGGGGAGGCTATGGCTACACCTTC. It specifies CASSRYFWDRGGYGYTF.

This chain links TRBV7-9 with TRBJ2-7; 10 bases are shared with TRBD1. The CDR3 has 15 residues. V dropped 2 bases and J dropped 6; count of bases not matched to a gene: 7. From germline, CDR1 is SEHNR and CDR2 FQNEAQ (reference sequence). The DNA for the CDR3 is TGTGCCAGCAGCTTACGGGGGGACAGGGGTCCCGAGCAGTACTTC. Protein product: CASSLRGDRGPEQYF.

The chain combines TRBV3-1 (or the pseudogene TRBV3-2) with TRBJ2-2, with TRBD1 identical over 8 bases. With V trimmed by 2 bases and J by 4 bases, 6 bases remained unmatched. There are 16 residues in the CDR3. From germline, CDR1 is LGHDT and CDR2 YNNKEL (reference sequence). The CDR3 region is CASSQWTGSSTGELFF. The CDR3 DNA follows: TGTGCCAGCAGCCAATGGACAGGGAGTTCCACCGGGGAGCTGTTTTTT.

The chain is built from TRBV4-3 and TRBJ1-2; 8 bases line up with TRBD1. CDR1 LGHNA and CDR2 YSLEER come from the germline V gene. This CDR3 has 16 residues. V was clipped by 4 bases and J by 1 base; unmatched bases: 8. In DNA form, the CDR3 reads TGCGCCAGCAGCCTATACCGGGACAGGAATAACTATGGCTACACCTTC. Protein product: CASSLYRDRNNYGYTF.

The chain has TRBV3-1 (or the pseudogene TRBV3-2) and TRBJ1-2; D perhaps matches TRBD1 (6 bases). In germline, CDR1 is LGHDT, CDR2 YNNKEL (reference sequence). The V end was cut by 1 base, the J end by 2 bases, with 17 bases between. The CDR3 consists of 17 residues. The CDR3 loop reads CASSQVGTHGGNYGYTF. DNA of the CDR3: TGTGCCAGCAGCCAAGTAGGGACGCACGGGGGCAACTATGGCTACACCTTC.

V is TRBV19 and J is TRBJ1-5; 7 bases are shared with TRBD1. The CDR3 totals 16 residues. Germline-derived CDR1 and CDR2 are LNHDA and SQIVND (reference sequence). Losses at the gene ends were 5 bases for V and 3 bases for J; bases not matched to a gene: 10. The chain's CDR3 is CASSWGQKSLNQPQHF. The CDR3 DNA sequence: TGTGCCAGTAGTTGGGGACAGAAGTCCCTCAATCAGCCCCAGCATTTT.

The rearrangement joins TRBV10-2 to TRBJ2-2, with D maybe TRBD1 (5 bases). The CDR3 runs to 14 residues. Germline CDR1 and CDR2: WSHSY and SAAADI. The ends were cut back, 2 bases at V and 5 bases at J, with 9 bases in the middle. The DNA for the CDR3 is TGCGCCAGCAGTGAGCCAGGGAAGACCGGGGAGCTGTTTTTT. Encoded protein: CASSEPGKTGELFF.

This chain joins TRBV5-4 and TRBJ1-1, with a weak D call TRBD1 (6 bases). V was cut by 1 base and J by 4 bases, with 11 bases left in between. Germline V CDR1 and CDR2: SGHNT, YYREEE (reference sequence). This CDR3 has 14 amino acids. The CDR3 DNA is TGTGCCAGCAGCTTGTACAGGGAGGGCACTGAAGCTTTCTTT. Encoded protein: CASSLYREGTEAFF.

This chain links TRBV28 with TRBJ1-1, with D perhaps matching TRBD1 (5 bases). CDR1 is MDHEN and CDR2 is SYDVKM in the germline V gene. Deletions cut 5 bases from V and 4 bases from J, with 14 bases between. This CDR3 has 14 residues. CDR3 DNA sequence: TGTGCCAGCAGTCCCCCGGGGGGGGTCACTGAAGCTTTCTTT. Its translation: CASSPPGGVTEAFF.

This chain links TRBV14 with TRBJ1-4, with 8 positions matching TRBD1. Germline lookup yields CDR1 SGHDN and CDR2 FVKESK. Germline trimming cut 4 bases from V and 14 bases from J; bases unmatched to any gene: 15. The CDR3 has 15 amino acids. The CDR3 DNA is TGTGCCAGCAGCCCAACTCAGGACAGGGTAAGTTTTCTGTTTTTT. This encodes CASSPTQDRVSFLFF.

The genes are TRBV4-1 and TRBJ1-5, with D hard to call. V lost 2 bases to trimming and J lost 6 bases, with 11 bases between them. The CDR3 sequence is 14 residues long. Germline CDR1 is MGHRA and CDR2 is YSYEKL. The CDR3 bases are TGCGCCAGCAGCCAAATCGACGGATTTCAGCCCCAGCATTTT. As protein: CASSQIDGFQPQHF.

V and J are TRBV10-1 and TRBJ2-6, with 11 bases fitting TRBD1. The ends lost 0 bases at V and 0 bases at J; junction bases unmatched: 7. This CDR3 comprises 20 residues. CDR1 is WNHNN and CDR2 is SYGVQD in the germline V gene (reference sequence). The CDR3 nucleotides read TGCGCCAGCAGTGAGTCGGAGGGACAGGGGGTTAACTCTGGGGCCAACGTCCTGACTTTC. Translated: CASSESEGQGVNSGANVLTF.

The gene calls are TRBV5-1 and TRBJ1-1, with D perhaps TRBD1 (5 bases). The V gene's germline CDR1 is SGHRS and CDR2 YFSETQ. The V end lost 4 bases, the J end lost 1 base, and 23 bases lay between the germline ends. This CDR3 region has 18 residues. The CDR3 nucleotides are TGCGCCAGCAGCCGCCGGGACGGGATTCGGATGCGGAACACTGAAGCTTTCTTT. Its translation: CASSRRDGIRMRNTEAFF.